A selection of T cell receptor beta chains follows, all from one sample in a study of cytomegalovirus exposure and HLA in healthy donors. Libraries were prepared by immunoSEQ multiplex PCR; TCRdb keeps only in-frame clonotypes and omits some of them. The sample consists of approximately 60,000 clones, 92% of them appearing once. The specimen was PBMCs. All receptors come from a woman aged 18-29 years in good health and CMV-seronegative. The CDR3 runs from the conserved cysteine through the conserved F or W. Fields, in order: D gene, V gene, J gene, clone size, CDR3 protein, CDR3 DNA. A D gene is named only where the DNA matches it firmly. Clone size is stated in some rows and not others, as once, few, many or a class when expanded.

.	TRBV9	TRBJ2-2	once	CASSVQNTGELFF	TGTGCCAGCAGCGTACAGAACACCGGGGAGCTGTTTTTT
.	TRBV7-8	TRBJ2-3	once	CASFNAGSPDTQYF	TGTGCCAGCTTCAATGCGGGAAGCCCAGATACGCAGTATTTT
.	TRBV7-9	TRBJ2-2	.	CASSLRGRQRYTGELFF	TGTGCCAGCAGCTTACGGGGTCGGCAGCGCTACACCGGGGAGCTGTTTTTT
.	TRBV4-1	TRBJ1-5	.	CASSQDPGRGQPQHF	TGCGCCAGCAGCCAAGACCCGGGTAGGGGTCAGCCCCAGCATTTT
TRBD1	TRBV5-1	TRBJ2-5	.	CASSNDRGLGTQYF	TGCGCCAGCAGCAATGACAGGGGGCTGGGGACCCAGTACTTC
TRBD1	TRBV5-4	TRBJ1-1	once	CASSALMVSGGTEAFF	TGTGCCAGCAGCGCGTTGATGGTCTCAGGGGGGACTGAAGCTTTCTTT
TRBD2	TRBV4-2	TRBJ2-2	.	CASSHVAGVNTGELFF	TGTGCCAGCAGCCATGTAGCGGGAGTCAACACCGGGGAGCTGTTTTTT
.	TRBV7-8	TRBJ2-1	.	CASSLEHLGYYEQFF	TGTGCCAGCAGCTTAGAGCACCTGGGCTACTATGAGCAGTTCTTC
.	TRBV9	TRBJ1-3	.	CASSARGSGYTIYF	TGTGCCAGCAGCGCCCGCGGTAGTGGTTACACCATATATTTT
TRBD2	TRBV15	TRBJ2-7	.	CATSSGLAGGYEQYF	TGTGCCACCAGCAGCGGACTAGCGGGAGGGTACGAGCAGTACTTC
.	TRBV7-6	TRBJ2-1	.	CASRSGGDEQFF	TGTGCCAGCAGGTCGGGCGGGGATGAGCAGTTCTTC
.	TRBV2	TRBJ2-6	.	CASSYSLSGANVLTF	TGTGCCAGCAGCTACAGTCTCTCTGGGGCCAACGTCCTGACTTTC
TRBD1	TRBV7-2	TRBJ1-6	.	CASSLVKTTGSKFTLHF	TGTGCCAGCAGCTTGGTAAAAACGACAGGGAGTAAATTCACCCTCCACTTT
.	TRBV7-9	TRBJ1-2	.	CASSYQGWGGYTF	TGTGCCAGCAGCTATCAGGGGTGGGGAGGCTACACCTTC
TRBD1	TRBV19	TRBJ1-5	.	CASSARDRGNNQPQHF	TGTGCCAGTAGTGCCCGGGACAGGGGGAACAATCAGCCCCAGCATTTT
TRBD1	TRBV30	TRBJ1-2	.	CAWRAGTGGGNGYTF	TGTGCCTGGAGGGCCGGGACAGGGGGCGGGAATGGCTACACCTTC
.	TRBV7-9	TRBJ2-7	.	CASIARDSYEQYF	TGTGCCAGCATCGCCCGGGACTCCTACGAGCAGTACTTC
.	TRBV4-3	TRBJ2-4	.	CASSQDRGLKNIQYF	TGCGCCAGCAGCCAAGATAGGGGACTCAAAAACATTCAGTACTTC
.	TRBV9	TRBJ1-1	.	CASSVVGRGEAFF	TGTGCCAGCAGCGTAGTAGGCCGAGGGGAAGCTTTCTTT
TRBD1	TRBV7-9	TRBJ1-5	.	CASSLDSGTGDPQHF	TGTGCCAGCAGCTTAGATAGCGGGACAGGGGATCCCCAGCATTTT
TRBD1	TRBV28	TRBJ1-5	.	CASITGGGRVNQPQHF	TGTGCCAGTATTACAGGGGGCGGAAGGGTCAATCAGCCCCAGCATTTT
.	TRBV5-8	TRBJ1-1	.	CASSLAGAGNTEAFF	TGTGCCAGCAGCTTGGCAGGGGCTGGGAACACTGAAGCTTTCTTT
.	TRBV4-1	TRBJ2-7	.	CASSLEVGYEQYF	TGCGCCAGCAGCCTCGAGGTTGGCTACGAGCAGTACTTC
TRBD2	TRBV30	TRBJ2-2	.	CAWGSSGNTGELFF	TGTGCCTGGGGTTCTAGCGGGAACACCGGGGAGCTGTTTTTT
.	TRBV4-3	TRBJ1-2	.	CASSQSSHVGVDGYTF	TGCGCCAGCAGCCAATCGTCCCACGTAGGGGTCGATGGCTACACCTTC
.	TRBV4-2	TRBJ2-7	once	CASSQDLTPGKLEQYF	TGTGCCAGCAGCCAAGATTTAACACCGGGAAAACTCGAGCAGTACTTC
.	TRBV28	TRBJ2-1	.	CASSPEGRNEQFF	TGTGCCAGCAGCCCTGAGGGGAGGAATGAGCAGTTCTTC
.	TRBV4-3	TRBJ1-2	.	CASSQDVGGGYGYTF	TGCGCCAGCAGCCAAGATGTAGGGGGTGGGTATGGCTACACCTTC
.	TRBV6-6	TRBJ1-3	.	CASTAAGGSGNTIYF	TGTGCCAGCACTGCGGCGGGGGGCTCTGGAAACACCATATATTTT
.	TRBV29-1	TRBJ2-5	.	CSVDPGVQETQYF	TGCAGCGTTGACCCCGGGGTACAAGAGACCCAGTACTTC
TRBD1	TRBV2	TRBJ2-1	.	CATRQGVSHEQFF	TGTGCCACTCGACAGGGAGTATCGCATGAGCAGTTCTTC
TRBD1	TRBV19	TRBJ1-5	.	CASSLSDRGSNQPQHF	TGTGCCAGTAGTTTGTCCGACAGGGGTAGCAATCAGCCCCAGCATTTT
TRBD1	TRBV5-4	TRBJ2-2	.	CASSLWTGGHGELFF	TGTGCCAGCAGCTTGTGGACAGGGGGCCACGGGGAGCTGTTTTTT
.	TRBV5-5	TRBJ2-2	.	CASSLATEGPGELFF	TGTGCCAGCAGCTTGGCCACGGAGGGGCCCGGGGAGCTGTTTTTT
.	TRBV6-1	TRBJ1-6	.	CASSEGPGRNSPLHF	TGTGCCAGCAGTGAAGGGCCGGGAAGGAATTCACCCCTCCACTTT
TRBD2	TRBV7-9	TRBJ2-2	.	CASSSRLAEYTGELFF	TGTGCCAGCAGCTCCAGACTAGCGGAATACACCGGGGAGCTGTTTTTT
.	TRBV11-2	TRBJ1-1	.	CASSLVTAPSTEAFF	TGTGCCAGCAGCTTAGTCACAGCCCCGAGCACTGAAGCTTTCTTT
TRBD1	TRBV15	TRBJ1-1	.	CATSRPGTGGVDTEAFF	TGTGCCACCAGCAGACCCGGGACAGGGGGCGTTGACACTGAAGCTTTCTTT
.	TRBV5-8	TRBJ2-2	.	CASSLQGPAGELFF	TGTGCCAGCAGCTTACAGGGTCCCGCCGGGGAGCTGTTTTTT
.	TRBV7-8	TRBJ2-5	.	CASSLWAGQETQYF	TGTGCCAGCAGCTTATGGGCGGGACAAGAGACCCAGTACTTC